This T cell receptor (beta chain) derives from a study of CD8 T cells in Susac syndrome. CD8+ and CD4+ T cells from blood underwent TCR beta sequencing, which was carried out in a high-throughput format. Negative isolation yielded CD4+ and CD8+ T cells, and FACS enriched TEMRA cells. Germline V gene data show CDR1 as SQVTM and CDR2 as ANQGSEA. V dropped 4 bases and J dropped 2; count of bases not matched to a gene: 12. The CDR3 spans 16 residues. Reverse transcription of roughly 0.5 to 1 ug RNA was carried out with random hexamers. Amplification of TCR beta CDR3 was carried out by immunoSEQ multiplex PCR, which covered 54 Vbeta and 13 Jbeta segments. TCRdb fed the immunoSEQ multiplex PCR reads into MiXCR, producing one record per CDR3 protein. The sample consists of hundreds of thousands of distinct CDR3 sequences, approximately 85% of them appearing once.

The source material was CD8+ T cells from PBMCs. V and J are TRBV29-1 and TRBJ2-3; 7 bases agree with TRBD1. The sequence derives from a human donor with multiple sclerosis. CDR3 nucleotides: TGCAGCGTTGCCGGGACAGATAGGGGAGACACAGATACGCAGTATTTT. As protein: CSVAGTDRGDTDTQYF.